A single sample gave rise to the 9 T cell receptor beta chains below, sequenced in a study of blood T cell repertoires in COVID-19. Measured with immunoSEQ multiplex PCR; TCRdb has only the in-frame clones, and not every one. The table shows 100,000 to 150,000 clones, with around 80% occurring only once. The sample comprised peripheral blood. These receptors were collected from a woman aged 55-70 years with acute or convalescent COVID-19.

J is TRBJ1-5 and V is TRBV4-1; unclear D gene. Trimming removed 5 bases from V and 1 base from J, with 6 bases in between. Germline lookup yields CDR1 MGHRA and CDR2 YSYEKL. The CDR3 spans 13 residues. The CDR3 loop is CASSISSNQPQHF. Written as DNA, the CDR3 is TGCGCCAGCAGCATTAGCAGCAATCAGCCCCAGCATTTT.

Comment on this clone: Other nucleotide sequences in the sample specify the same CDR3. The CDR3: CASSLGQGYTEAFF. CDR3 bases: TGTGCCAGCAGCTTAGGGCAGGGTTACACTGAAGCTTTCTTT. The chain carries TRBV7-9 and TRBJ1-1, with a weak D call TRBD1 (5 bases). Germline V lookup: CDR1 SEHNR, CDR2 FQNEAQ (reference sequence). The CDR3 consists of 14 residues. V lost 1 base, J lost 3 bases, and 9 bases lay in between.

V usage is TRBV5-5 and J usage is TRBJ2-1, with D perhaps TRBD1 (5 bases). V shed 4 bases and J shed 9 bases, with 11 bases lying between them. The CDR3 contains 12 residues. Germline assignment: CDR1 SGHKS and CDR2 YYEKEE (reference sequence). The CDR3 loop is CASSPRRGEQFF. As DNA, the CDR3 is TGTGCCAGCAGCCCCAGAAGGGGTGAGCAGTTCTTC.

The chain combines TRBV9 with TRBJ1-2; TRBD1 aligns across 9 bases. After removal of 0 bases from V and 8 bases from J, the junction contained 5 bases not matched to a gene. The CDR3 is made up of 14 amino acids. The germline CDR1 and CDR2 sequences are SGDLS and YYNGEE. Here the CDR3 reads CASSVDWTGEGYTF. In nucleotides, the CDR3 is TGTGCCAGCAGCGTAGATTGGACAGGGGAAGGCTACACCTTC.

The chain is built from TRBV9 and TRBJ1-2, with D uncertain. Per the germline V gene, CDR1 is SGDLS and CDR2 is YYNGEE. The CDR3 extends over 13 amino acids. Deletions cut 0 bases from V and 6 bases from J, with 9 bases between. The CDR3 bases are TGTGCCAGCAGCGTAGACACCTCGAATGGCTACACCTTC. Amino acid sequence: CASSVDTSNGYTF.

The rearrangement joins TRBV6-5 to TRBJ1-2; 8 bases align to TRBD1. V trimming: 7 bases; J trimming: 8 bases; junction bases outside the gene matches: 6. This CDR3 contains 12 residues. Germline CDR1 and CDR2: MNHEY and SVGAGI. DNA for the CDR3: TGTGCCAGCATCTCTACAGGGGGAGGCTACACCTTC. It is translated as CASISTGGGYTF.

CDR3 sequence: CASSLGGANGELFF. The CDR3 nucleotides are TGCGCCAGCAGCTTGGGTGGGGCGAACGGGGAGCTGTTTTTT. The rearrangement joins TRBV5-1 to TRBJ2-2; TRBD1 is a possible D gene (5 bases). V dropped 0 bases and J dropped 7 bases, with 10 bases sitting between them. The CDR3 consists of 14 residues. Germline-derived CDR1 and CDR2 are SGHRS and YFSETQ.

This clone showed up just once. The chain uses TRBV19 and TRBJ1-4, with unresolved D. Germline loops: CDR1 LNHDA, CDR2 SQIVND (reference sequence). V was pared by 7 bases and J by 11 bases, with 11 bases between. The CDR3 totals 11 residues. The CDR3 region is CASMTTFKLFF. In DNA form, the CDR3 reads TGTGCCAGTATGACTACGTTTAAACTGTTTTTT. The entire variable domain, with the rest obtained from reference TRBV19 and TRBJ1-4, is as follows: DGGITQSPKYLFRKEGQNVTLSCEQNLNHDAMYWYRQDPGQGLRLIYYSQIVNDFQKGDIAEGYSVSREKKESFPLTVTSAQKNPTAFYLCASMTTFKLFFGSGTQLSVL.

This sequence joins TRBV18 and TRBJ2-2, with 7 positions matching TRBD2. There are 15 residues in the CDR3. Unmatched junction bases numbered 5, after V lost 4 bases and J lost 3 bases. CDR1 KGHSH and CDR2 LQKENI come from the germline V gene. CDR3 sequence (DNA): TGTGCCAGCTCACGTCTGGCGGGGGACACCGGGGAGCTGTTTTTT. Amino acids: CASSRLAGDTGELFF.